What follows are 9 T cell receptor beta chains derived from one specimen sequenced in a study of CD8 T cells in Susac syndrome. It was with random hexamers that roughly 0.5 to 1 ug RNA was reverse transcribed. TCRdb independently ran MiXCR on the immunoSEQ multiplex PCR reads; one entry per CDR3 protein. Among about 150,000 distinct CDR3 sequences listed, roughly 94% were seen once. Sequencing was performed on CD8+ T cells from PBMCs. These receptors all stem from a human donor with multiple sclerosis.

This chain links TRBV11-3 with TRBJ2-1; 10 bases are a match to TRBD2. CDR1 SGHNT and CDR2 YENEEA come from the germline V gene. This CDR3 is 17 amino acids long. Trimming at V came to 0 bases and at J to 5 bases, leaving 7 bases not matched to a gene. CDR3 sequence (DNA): TGTGCCAGCAGCTTAGATCTGAGACTAGCGGGTAACAATGAGCAGTTCTTC. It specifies CASSLDLRLAGNNEQFF.

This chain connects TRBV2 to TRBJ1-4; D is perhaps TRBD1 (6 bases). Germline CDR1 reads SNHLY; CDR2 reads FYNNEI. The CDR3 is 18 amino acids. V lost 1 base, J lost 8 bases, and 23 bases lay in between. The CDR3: CASSEGLFLGGAEEKLFF. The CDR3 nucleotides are TGTGCCAGCAGTGAAGGTCTATTTCTGGGGGGCGCGGAGGAAAAACTGTTTTTT.

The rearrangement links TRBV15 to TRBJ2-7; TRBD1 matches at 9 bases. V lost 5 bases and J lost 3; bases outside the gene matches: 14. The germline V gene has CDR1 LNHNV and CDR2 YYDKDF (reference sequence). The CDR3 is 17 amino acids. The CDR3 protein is CATSSRHRDRESYEQYF. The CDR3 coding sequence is TGTGCCACCAGCTCCCGCCACCGGGACAGGGAGAGCTACGAGCAGTACTTC.

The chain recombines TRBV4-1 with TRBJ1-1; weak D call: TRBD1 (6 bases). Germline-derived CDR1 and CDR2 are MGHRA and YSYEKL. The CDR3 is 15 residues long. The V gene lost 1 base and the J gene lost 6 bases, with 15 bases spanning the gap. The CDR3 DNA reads TGCGCCAGCAGCCAAGCCTTCGGGGAGGGGGCTGAAGCTTTCTTT. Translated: CASSQAFGEGAEAFF.

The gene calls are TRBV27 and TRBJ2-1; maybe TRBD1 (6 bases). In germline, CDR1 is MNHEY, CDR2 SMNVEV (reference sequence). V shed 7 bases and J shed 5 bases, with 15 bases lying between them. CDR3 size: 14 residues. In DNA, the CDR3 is TGTGCCAGCAACGGACAGTTCGGCCACAATGAGCAGTTCTTC. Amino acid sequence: CASNGQFGHNEQFF.

In DNA, the CDR3 is TGTGCCAGCAGCCAAGGAGGTCTTGAGGGGAGGTACGAGCAGTACTTC. Translating it yields CASSQGGLEGRYEQYF. The chain joins TRBV14 to TRBJ2-7, with D maybe TRBD2 (6 bases). This CDR3 region has 16 residues. Trimming shortened V by 1 base and J by 4 bases, and 17 bases separated the two germline ends. Germline V gene lookup returns CDR1 SGHDN and CDR2 FVKESK.

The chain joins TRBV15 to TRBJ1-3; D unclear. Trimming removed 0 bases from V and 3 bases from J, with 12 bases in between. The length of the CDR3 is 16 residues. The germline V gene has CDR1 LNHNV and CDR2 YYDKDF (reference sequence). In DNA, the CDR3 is TGTGCCACCAGCAGAGATACTACGGCTCATGGAAACACCATATATTTT. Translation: CATSRDTTAHGNTIYF. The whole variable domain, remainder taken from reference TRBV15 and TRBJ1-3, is DAMVIQNPRYQVTQFGKPVTLSCSQTLNHNVMYWYQQKSSQAPKLLFHYYDKDFNNEADTPDNFQSRRPNTSFCFLDIRSPGLGDTAMYLCATSRDTTAHGNTIYFGEGSWLTVV.

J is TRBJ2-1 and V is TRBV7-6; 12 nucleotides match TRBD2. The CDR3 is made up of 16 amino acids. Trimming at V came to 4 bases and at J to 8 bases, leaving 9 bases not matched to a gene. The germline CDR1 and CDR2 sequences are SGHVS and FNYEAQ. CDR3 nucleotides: TGTGCCAGCAGCTCTACTAGCGGGGGGTCCCCGCATGAGCAGTTCTTC. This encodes CASSSTSGGSPHEQFF.

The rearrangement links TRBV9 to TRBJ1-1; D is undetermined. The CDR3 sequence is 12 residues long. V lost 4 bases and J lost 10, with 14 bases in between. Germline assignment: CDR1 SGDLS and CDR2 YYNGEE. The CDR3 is CASSPRPTGAFF. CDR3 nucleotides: TGTGCCAGCAGCCCCCGCCCCACCGGAGCTTTCTTT.